This TCR beta chain emerged from a study of T cells expressing NK-cell markers (dated by TCRdb to about 2020). Context from the whole study: TCR beta-chain repertoires were profiled in sorted CD3+CD56+NKG2C+, CD3+CD56+NKG2C- and CD3+CD56-NKG2C+ T-cell subsets from eight donors. Of the eight sequenced donors, seven were found to be HCMV-seropositive and one was found to be HCMV-seronegative. Randomly selected healthy volunteers, three men and five women, were used as the eight sequenced donors. Libraries were sequenced as 2 x 150 bp reads on Illumina HiSeq 2000/2500, MiSeq or NextSeq.

Overall study results and their limits: In about six donors, the dominant CD3+CD56+NKG2C+ clonotypes were found to rank among the top 10 CD8+ clonotypes and to make up about 1.0-7.5% of CD8+ T cells. Whether the expanded NKG2C-expressing T cell clones were specific for HCMV antigens was left unclear. Those dominant clonotypes were again the most abundant among CD3+CD56-NKG2C+ cells in a few donors, at about 25-60.1%.

The sequencer was an Illumina HiSeq 2000. TCR beta cDNA libraries were made by 5'RACE template switching that added a universal primer site and unique molecular identifiers. cDNA synthesis was primed from the TCR beta constant segment and was followed by two successive PCR amplification steps. In the authors' own workflow: Reads were demultiplexed and grouped by UMI with MIGEC, and clonotypes were assembled and quantified with MiTCR. To exclude erroneous sequences, any TCR cDNA sequence not supported by at least two reads was discarded. The tcR package was used for downstream repertoire analysis, and clonotypes were matched across fractions by CDR3 nucleotide sequence plus V segment. VDJmatch was used to annotate antigen specificity against VDJdb, with one amino acid substitution in CDR3 permitted. TCRdb reprocessed the reads; each CDR3 protein sequence makes one entry, and DNA is unavailable. None of the V and J calls come from the authors' own analysis; TCRdb made them. The table for this sample records about 140,000 distinct CDR3 sequences. The ten most abundant clones make up around 12% of the sample.

A commercial ELISA kit detecting HCMV-specific IgG in serum was used to determine HCMV serostatus. Peripheral blood mononuclear cells were isolated from blood by Ficoll density gradient centrifugation. The CDR3 runs 18 residues from the cysteine to the phenylalanine. DNA is not on record. The germline V gene specifies KGHSH as CDR1 and LQKENI as CDR2. With respect to this clonotype: What this receptor recognizes is not known.

Sequenced: blood T cells: a sorted CD56 or NKG2C T cell subset, CD4+ or CD8+ T cells, or bulk PBMC T cells (not recorded which). This sequence was found in a man younger than 30 in good health. Donor details come from another sample of the same person, matched by shared clones. The receptor chain draws on TRBV18 and TRBJ2-3; absent DNA, TCRdb's TRBD1 call cannot be checked. The encoded CDR3 is CASSPPDSSAGAPDTQYF.